The clone carrying this T cell receptor beta chain was detected a few times. The antigen is not known. Reasons for excluding patients were uncontrolled infection, other autoimmune disease, pregnancy or lactation. PBMCs were collected from a roughly 10 ml volume of fresh peripheral blood. The TCR beta CDR3 regions underwent amplification using RNA transcripts as the source. First-round RT-PCR of the TCR CDR3 relied on the HTBI primer set. One entry per CDR3 protein results from TCRdb running MiXCR on the multiplex PCR reads. The table includes approximately 610,000 distinct CDR3 sequences, about 15% detected once. The data originate from a study of T cells in Graves' hyperthyroidism and ophthalmopathy. General study points: Most clonotypes expanded in the thyroid (above 0.001) were also present in blood. The model's output predicted ophthalmopathy at a median of roughly 6.9 months prior to onset.

The germline V gene has CDR1 SGHTA and CDR2 FQGNSA. The CDR3 runs 15 residues. V was trimmed by 6 bases and J by 6 bases, leaving 20 bases between them. The receptor comes from a woman in her thirties or forties with Graves' ophthalmopathy. Sequencing was carried out using blood. The genes are TRBV7-2 and TRBJ1-1; D perhaps matches TRBD1 (6 bases). CDR3 sequence reads: CASRSGGQGGAEAFF. CDR3 DNA: TGTGCCAGCAGGTCCGGGGGGCAGGGAGGGGCTGAAGCTTTCTTT.